One sample yielded the 9 T cell receptor beta chains listed below, sequenced in a study of shared clonotypes between healthy human individuals. Generated by immunoSEQ multiplex PCR, the TCRdb table keeps only in-frame clones and is missing some. The data hold a few million clones, with roughly 92% observed a single time. Sequenced material: naive CD4+ T cells sorted from blood. Sample subset: CD45RA+ positively selected. These receptors were taken from a man younger than 30 in good health.

J is TRBJ1-5 and V is TRBV5-3; 7 bases align to TRBD1. TRBV5-3 is an open reading frame, and its role is uncertain. The CDR3 covers 14 residues. Unmatched junction bases numbered 12, after V lost 3 bases and J lost 12 bases. CDR3 amino acids: CARSYSRGRVGQHF. The CDR3, as DNA: TGTGCCAGAAGCTATAGTAGGGGGCGCGTCGGCCAGCATTTT.

The chain uses TRBV7-2 and TRBJ1-1, with a possible D match to TRBD1 (6 bases). Germline V gene sequence: CDR1 SGHTA, CDR2 FQGNSA. The CDR3 consists of 16 residues. With 0 bases removed from V and 4 bases from J, the gap between germline ends came to 15 bases. The DNA of the CDR3 is TGTGCCAGCAGCTTAGCTAAGGGGGGAGGGCTCACTGAAGCTTTCTTT. Translation: CASSLAKGGGLTEAFF.

This clone has a single count. The rearrangement joins TRBV7-9 to TRBJ1-4; 8 bases are shared with TRBD1. Trimming cost V 5 bases and J 7 bases; bases outside gene matches: 9. Germline V lookup: CDR1 SEHNR, CDR2 FQNEAQ (reference sequence). The CDR3 consists of 15 residues. CDR3 loop: CASSLLRTGIEKLFF. Written as DNA, the CDR3 is TGTGCCAGCAGCCTATTAAGGACAGGGATTGAAAAACTGTTTTTT.

This clone has only one observation. The chain combines TRBV10-3 with TRBJ1-2; D may be TRBD1 (6 bases). The CDR3 contains 14 residues. The V end was cut by 11 bases, the J end by 0 bases, with 16 bases between. In germline, CDR1 is ENHRY, CDR2 SYGVKD. The CDR3 here is CASTGGPTNYGYTF. CDR3 DNA: TGTGCCTCGACGGGGGGGCCGACTAACTATGGCTACACCTTC.

V usage is TRBV28 and J usage is TRBJ2-7; D is ambiguous. The germline gives CDR1 MDHEN, CDR2 SYDVKM. Trimming took 7 bases from V and 2 from J, leaving 6 bases between them. The CDR3 loop spans 11 amino acids. The CDR3 sequence: CASTRAYEQYF. The CDR3 DNA reads TGTGCCAGCACCCGAGCCTACGAGCAGTACTTC.

This chain joins TRBV7-9 and TRBJ2-1; D is unclear. The ends were cut back, 5 bases at V and 0 bases at J, with 17 bases in the middle. The CDR3 covers 17 residues. Germline V gene data show CDR1 as SEHNR and CDR2 as FQNEAQ (reference sequence). CDR3 bases: TGTGCCAGCAGCCCCCAGGCGACCCTAAGCTCCTACAATGAGCAGTTCTTC. Translating it yields CASSPQATLSSYNEQFF.

The DNA for the CDR3 is TGTGCCAGTAGTATTCCTCCTCAGGAGTTAGGCAATCAGCCCCAGCATTTT. It encodes CASSIPPQELGNQPQHF. The chain couples TRBV19 to TRBJ1-5; unclear D gene. The germline gives CDR1 LNHDA, CDR2 SQIVND (reference sequence). The germline V and J ends were trimmed by 3 bases and 2 bases, with 17 bases remaining between them. CDR3 length: 17 amino acids.

This chain joins TRBV6-5 and TRBJ1-1; D unresolved. The V and J ends lost 10 bases and 1 base respectively, with 7 bases between them. The CDR3 runs 11 residues. Per the germline V gene, CDR1 is MNHEY and CDR2 is SVGAGI. Here the CDR3 DNA reads TGTGCCACCTTGAGGAACACTGAAGCTTTCTTT. This encodes CATLRNTEAFF.

The chain uses TRBV19 and TRBJ1-2; unclear D gene. This CDR3 region has 12 residues. CDR1 LNHDA and CDR2 SQIVND come from the germline V gene (reference sequence). V lost 6 bases and J lost 2, with 7 bases in between. CDR3 DNA: TGTGCCAGTAGCGGGCAGAACTATGGCTACACCTTC. This sequence encodes CASSGQNYGYTF.